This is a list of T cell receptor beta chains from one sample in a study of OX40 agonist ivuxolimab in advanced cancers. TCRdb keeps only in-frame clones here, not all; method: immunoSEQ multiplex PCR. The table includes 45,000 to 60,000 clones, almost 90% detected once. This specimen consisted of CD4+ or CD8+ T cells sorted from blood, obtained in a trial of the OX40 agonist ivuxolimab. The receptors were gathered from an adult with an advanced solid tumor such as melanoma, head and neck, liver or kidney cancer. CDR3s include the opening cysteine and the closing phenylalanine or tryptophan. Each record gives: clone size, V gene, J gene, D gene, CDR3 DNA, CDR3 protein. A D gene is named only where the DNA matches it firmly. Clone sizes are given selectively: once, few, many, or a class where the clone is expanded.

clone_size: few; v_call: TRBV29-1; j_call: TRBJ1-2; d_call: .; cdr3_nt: TGCAGCACAAAGCCCGCGGGGGGATGGGGTGGCTACACCTTC; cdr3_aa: CSTKPAGGWGGYTF
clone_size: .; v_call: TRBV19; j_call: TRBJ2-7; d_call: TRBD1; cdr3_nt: TGTGCCAGTAGTCGGGACAGGGAGTCCTACGAGCAGTACTTC; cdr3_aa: CASSRDRESYEQYF
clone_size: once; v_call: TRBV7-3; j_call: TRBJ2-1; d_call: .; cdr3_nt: TGTGCCAGCAGCTTAACTTCCTACGAAGAGCAGTTCTTC; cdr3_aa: CASSLTSYEEQFF
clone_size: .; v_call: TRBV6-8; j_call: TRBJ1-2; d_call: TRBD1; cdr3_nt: TGTGCCAGCAGTTACAGGGGGCTAGGCTATGGCTACACCTTC; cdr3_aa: CASSYRGLGYGYTF
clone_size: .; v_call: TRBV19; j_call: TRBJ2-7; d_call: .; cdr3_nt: TGTGCCAGTAGTATGTTCGGACAACCGACCTACGAGCAGTACTTC; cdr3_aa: CASSMFGQPTYEQYF
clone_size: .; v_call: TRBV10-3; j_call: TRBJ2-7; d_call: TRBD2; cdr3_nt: TGTGCCATCAGCACGGGGGGGAGCTCCTACGAGCAGTACTTC; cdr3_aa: CAISTGGSSYEQYF
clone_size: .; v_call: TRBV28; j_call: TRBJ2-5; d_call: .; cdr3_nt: TGTGCCAGCAGTTTACATGGACGAAAGCTGGGAGAGACCCAGTACTTC; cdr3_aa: CASSLHGRKLGETQYF
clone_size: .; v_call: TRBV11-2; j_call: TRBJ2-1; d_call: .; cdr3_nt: TGTGCCAGCAGCACTCGGGGGAGCTCCTACAATGAGCAGTTCTTC; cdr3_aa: CASSTRGSSYNEQFF
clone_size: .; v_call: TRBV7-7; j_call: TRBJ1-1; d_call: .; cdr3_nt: TGTGCTAGCAGCTTACTCCAGGTCCTGAACACTGAAGCCTTCTTT; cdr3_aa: CASSLLQVLNTEAFF
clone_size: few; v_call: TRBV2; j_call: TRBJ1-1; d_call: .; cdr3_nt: TGTGCCAGCAGTGAAGTTTTAGCGGTTCTTCCGAGCACTGAAGCTTTCTTT; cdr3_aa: CASSEVLAVLPSTEAFF
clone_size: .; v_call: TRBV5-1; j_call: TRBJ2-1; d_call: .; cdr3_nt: TGCGCCAGCAGCTTGGCCCTTTTGACGGGAGCTCCTACAATGAAGCAGTTCTTC; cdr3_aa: CASSLALLTGAPTMKQFF
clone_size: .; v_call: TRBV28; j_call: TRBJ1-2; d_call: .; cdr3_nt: TGTGCCAGCAGCCCCGGGATGAGGTATGGCTACACCTTC; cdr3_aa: CASSPGMRYGYTF
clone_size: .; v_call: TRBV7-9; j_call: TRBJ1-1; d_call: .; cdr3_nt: TGTGCCAGCAGCTTAGACAGAGGTGGTACTGAAGCTTTCTTT; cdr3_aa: CASSLDRGGTEAFF
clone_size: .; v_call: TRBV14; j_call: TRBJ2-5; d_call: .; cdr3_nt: TGTGCCAGCAGCCATATGGAGACCCAGTACTTC; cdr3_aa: CASSHMETQYF
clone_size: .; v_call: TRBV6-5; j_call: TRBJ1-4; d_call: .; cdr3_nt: TGTGCCAGCAGATCGGGGGGGACCGCGGGCGAAAAACTGTTTTTT; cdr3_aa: CASRSGGTAGEKLFF
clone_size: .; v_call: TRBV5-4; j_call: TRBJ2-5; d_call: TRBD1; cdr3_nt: TGTGCCAGCAGCGCTAGAACAGGGGGCGAGGAGACCCAGTACTTC; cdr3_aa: CASSARTGGEETQYF
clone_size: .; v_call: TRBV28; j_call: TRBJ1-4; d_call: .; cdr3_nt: TGTGCCAGCAGTCCGCCGACGGGGAATGAAAAACTGTTTTTT; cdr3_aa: CASSPPTGNEKLFF
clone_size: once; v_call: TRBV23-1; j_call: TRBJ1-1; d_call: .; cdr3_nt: TGCGCCAGCAGTCCTCCTTCTAACATGAACACTGAAGCTTTCTTT; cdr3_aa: CASSPPSNMNTEAFF
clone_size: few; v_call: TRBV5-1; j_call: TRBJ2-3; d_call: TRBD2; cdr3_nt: TGCGCCAGCAGCCAGACTAGCATAGGAGATACGCAGTATTTT; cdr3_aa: CASSQTSIGDTQYF
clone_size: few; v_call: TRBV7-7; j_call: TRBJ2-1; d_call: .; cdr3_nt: TGTGCTAGCAGCACCGGGGGCGCAAATGAGCAGTTCTTC; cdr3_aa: CASSTGGANEQFF
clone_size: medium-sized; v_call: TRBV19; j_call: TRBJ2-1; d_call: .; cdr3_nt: TGTGCCAGTAGTGTTTACAATGAGCAGTTCTTC; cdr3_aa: CASSVYNEQFF
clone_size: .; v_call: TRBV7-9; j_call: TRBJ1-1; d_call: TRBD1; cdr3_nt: TGTGCCAGCAGCCCTCGGGACAGGAGAGTCACTGAAGCTTTCTTT; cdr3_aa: CASSPRDRRVTEAFF
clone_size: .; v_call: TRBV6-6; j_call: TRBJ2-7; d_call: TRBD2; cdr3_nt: TGTGCCAGCAGCCCCGTGGCGGGAGGCCCCTACGAGCAGTACTTC; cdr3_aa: CASSPVAGGPYEQYF